This T cell receptor (beta chain) was profiled in a study of T cell responses to AZD1222 COVID-19 vaccine. The overall study: Second doses were pooled across both intervals (about 4 or about 12 weeks).

Study-wide results and limits: Only a handful of AZD1222 recipients were seropositive at baseline.

CDR3 length: 15 residues. With V trimmed by 3 bases and J by 2 bases, 5 bases remained unmatched. Per the germline V gene, CDR1 is MNHNS and CDR2 is SASEGT. Only one count was recorded for this clone. Its target is not known. Profiled with immunoSEQ multiplex PCR; TCRdb holds only in-frame clones, not every one. The top ten clones hold 35% to 50% of a sample with over 90,000 clones, 91% of them seen once. The specimen was peripheral blood, collected on day 0 of AZD1222 vaccination. The gene calls are TRBV6-1 and TRBJ2-3, with 7 bases matching TRBD1. This TCR came from an adult in good health. The CDR3 nucleotides read TGTGCCAGCAGTGATCCCGGGACAGCCACAGATACGCAGTATTTT. Translation gives CASSDPGTATDTQYF.